These T cell receptor beta chains were read from a single sample in a study of T cells in Graves' hyperthyroidism and ophthalmopathy. TCRdb fed the multiplex PCR reads into MiXCR, producing one record per CDR3 protein. This sample has fewer than 400,000 distinct CDR3 sequences, with around 16% found just once. The specimen was blood. The receptor source for this set is a man aged 25 to 40 with Graves' hyperthyroidism. CDR3s include the opening cysteine and the closing phenylalanine or tryptophan. D genes are given only for firm matches. Clone size is stated in some rows and not others, as once, few, many or a class when expanded.

TGTGCCAGCAGTTACGACAGCGGAAACACCATATATTTT	CASSYDSGNTIYF	TRBV12-3/TRBV12-4	TRBJ1-3	.	many
TGTGCCTGGATCGCTTGGGGGCGCGGGTATGAGCAGTTCTTC	CAWIAWGRGYEQFF	TRBV30	TRBJ2-1	.	few
TGTGCCAGCTTTCAACCGAGGGGGGAAGCTTTCTTT	CASFQPRGEAFF	TRBV19	TRBJ1-1	.	.
TGTGCCACCAGCAGACTAGGGACTAGCACCACAGATACGCAGTATTTT	CATSRLGTSTTDTQYF	TRBV15	TRBJ2-3	TRBD2	few
TGCGCCAGCAGTTTCCTAGCGGTCATGGCCCATGAGCAGTTCTTC	CASSFLAVMAHEQFF	TRBV10-1	TRBJ2-1	TRBD2	many
TGTGCCTGGGGCCCGACGGCTTACAATGAGCAGTTCTTC	CAWGPTAYNEQFF	TRBV30	TRBJ2-1	.	few
TGTGCCAGCAGTGACTACCCGGGCGGGACCCAGTACTTC	CASSDYPGGTQYF	TRBV6-4	TRBJ2-5	.	many
TGTGCCAGCAGTTTAGCGGGGGCGAATGAGCAGTTCTTC	CASSLAGANEQFF	TRBV28	TRBJ2-1	.	many
TGTGCCAGCAGTGTATTGAAAGGACAGGGGGTTCCCGAGACCCAGTACTTC	CASSVLKGQGVPETQYF	TRBV28	TRBJ2-5	TRBD1	few
TGTGCCAGCAGCCGTGACCCCTACGAGCAGTACTTC	CASSRDPYEQYF	TRBV14	TRBJ2-7	.	.
TGCGCCAGCAGTGAGGCAGGGTATGGGAGCAACGAGCAGTACTTC	CASSEAGYGSNEQYF	TRBV10-2	TRBJ2-7	.	.
TGTGCCACCGGCGGGGTACGGGGTGGAGAAAAACTGTTTTTT	CATGGVRGGEKLFF	TRBV7-9	TRBJ1-4	.	many
TGTGCCACCAGGGGTGGGGGGCCAAGTTACGAGCTGTACTTC	CATRGGGPSYELYF	TRBV11-2	TRBJ2-7	.	once
TGTGCCATCAGCGTAGCGGGACCCGACTACAATGAGCAGTTCTTC	CAISVAGPDYNEQFF	TRBV10-3	TRBJ2-1	TRBD2	many
TGTGCCAGCAGCTTCGGGGGACGGAACACTGAAGCTTTCTTT	CASSFGGRNTEAFF	TRBV13	TRBJ1-1	.	.
TGTGCCAGCAGTCCAGGACTAGCGGGATCACCCTACGAGCAGTACTTC	CASSPGLAGSPYEQYF	TRBV6-1	TRBJ2-7	TRBD2	.
TGCAGTGCTAGAGATACGATCAGGGGGGACTCTGGCTACACCTTC	CSARDTIRGDSGYTF	TRBV20-1	TRBJ1-2	TRBD1	many
TGTGCCACCAGTGACCCTGGAGGTTCAGGGGATACGCAGTATTTT	CATSDPGGSGDTQYF	TRBV24-1	TRBJ2-3	.	.
TGTGCCAGCAGAAGGACAGGGAACACTGAAGCTTTCTTT	CASRRTGNTEAFF	TRBV28	TRBJ1-1	TRBD1	many
TGTGCCAGCAGCGTCAGCGGGACAGGGTGGGATGAGCAGTTCTTC	CASSVSGTGWDEQFF	TRBV9	TRBJ2-1	TRBD1	many
TGCGCCAGCAGACCAGGACGGAGCCGATTTACCACCTACGAGCAGTACTTC	CASRPGRSRFTTYEQYF	TRBV5-1	TRBJ2-7	.	many
TGCGCCAGCAGCATTCGGGACAGTTTGAGGGACAATGAGCAGTTCTTC	CASSIRDSLRDNEQFF	TRBV5-1	TRBJ2-1	TRBD1	many
TGTGCCACCAGTGCTGGGCCCGGGACTAGCGGGCGTCGGGACAATGAGCAGTTCTTC	CATSAGPGTSGRRDNEQFF	TRBV24-1	TRBJ2-1	TRBD2	many
TGCGCCAGCAGCTTGGAGTTTGGGGCGAGACTCTATGGCTACACCTTC	CASSLEFGARLYGYTF	TRBV5-1	TRBJ1-2	.	many
TGCAGCGTCGGGGGAGCCCAAGAGCAGTTCTTC	CSVGGAQEQFF	TRBV29-1	TRBJ2-1	.	.
TGTGCCAGCAGTTTAACACGGCTGGGGACTGAAGCTTTCTTT	CASSLTRLGTEAFF	TRBV28	TRBJ1-1	.	few